This passage covers 20 T cell receptor beta chains from one sample sequenced in a study of T cells after yellow fever vaccination. In TCRdb, the 5' RACE reads were re-called with MiXCR into one record per CDR3 protein. The repertoire holds 170,000 or so distinct CDR3 sequences, with approximately 9.9% as singletons. Here the sequenced sample was CD8+ T cells sorted from PBMCs, taken 45 days after the yellow fever booster vaccination. The source of these receptors is a man younger than 30 who received the YFV17D yellow fever vaccine.

The J gene is TRBJ2-1, the V gene TRBV6-5, with 16 bases lining up with TRBD2. Losses at the gene ends were 0 bases for V and 1 base for J; bases not matched to a gene: 3. Germline V gene data show CDR1 as MNHEY and CDR2 as SVGAGI. The CDR3 has 19 amino acids. CDR3 in DNA: TGTGCCAGCAGTTACTCTGGGACTAGCGGGGGGGCTTCCTACAATGAGCAGTTCTTC. It translates to CASSYSGTSGGASYNEQFF.

This chain joins TRBV12-3 or TRBV12-4 and TRBJ2-2; D is undetermined. The V and J ends lost 6 bases and 4 bases respectively, with 9 bases between them. The CDR3 has 13 amino acids. CDR3 in amino acids: CASRTRATGELFF. CDR3 DNA: TGTGCCAGCAGGACCCGAGCCACCGGGGAGCTGTTTTTT.

This clonotype was detected only a few times. The CDR3 bases are TGCGCCAGCAGCTTGCCAGCGAGGGGATTACTAGAGACCCAGTACTTC. It translates to CASSLPARGLLETQYF. The chain links TRBV5-1 to TRBJ2-5; the D gene could be TRBD1 or TRBD2 (5 bases each). This CDR3 comprises 16 residues. V gave up 1 base and J gave up 4 bases, with 17 bases separating them. Germline V gene data show CDR1 as SGHRS and CDR2 as YFSETQ.

This clonotype came up a few times. The chain carries TRBV7-9 and TRBJ1-5; no clear D. Germline CDR1 and CDR2: SEHNR and FQNEAQ (reference sequence). This CDR3 region has 12 residues. Trimming took off 5 bases at V and 3 bases at J, with 5 bases between the two ends. The CDR3 sequence: CASSPPNQPQHF. CDR3 coding DNA: TGTGCCAGCAGCCCCCCCAATCAGCCCCAGCATTTT.

This clonotype was seen repeatedly, ten times or more. This chain uses TRBV24-1 with TRBJ2-5; the D is unclear. The CDR3 is 14 residues long. Germline CDR1 KGHDR, CDR2 SFDVKD. V shed 5 bases and J shed 6 bases, with 15 bases lying between them. In DNA, the CDR3 is TGTGCCACCAGTGGATCGGTTGATCTTAAGACCCAGTACTTC. Translation gives CATSGSVDLKTQYF.

The chain carries TRBV2 and TRBJ2-7, with D perhaps TRBD1 or TRBD2 (5 bases each). The CDR3 is 12 residues long. Per germline, CDR1 SNHLY and CDR2 FYNNEI. V lost 5 bases and J lost 4, with 9 bases in between. CDR3 residues: CASSRGVYEQYF. In DNA, the CDR3 is TGTGCCAGCAGTCGAGGGGTATACGAGCAGTACTTC.

This clonotype has more than one count but fewer than ten. V and J are TRBV12-3 or TRBV12-4 and TRBJ2-3; D unclear. V gave up 7 bases and J gave up 4 bases, with 9 bases separating them. The CDR3 is made up of 12 amino acids. The CDR3 bases are TGTGCCAGCACCCGGGTTCCAGATACGCAGTATTTT. Protein: CASTRVPDTQYF.

This clonotype was seen a handful of times. This chain joins TRBV21-1 and TRBJ2-7; TRBD2, the table's D call, was not compared with the DNA. TRBV21-1 is listed as a pseudogene. The CDR3 is 17 residues long. The CDR3 loop is CASSNPRSGGVSYEQYF. In DNA, the CDR3 is TGTGCCAGCAGCAACCCCAGAAGCGGGGGTGTCTCCTACGAGCAGTACTTC.

This clonotype was detected ten times or more. This rearrangement joins TRBV4-1 to TRBJ1-4; 12 bases line up with TRBD1. Germline loops: CDR1 MGHRA, CDR2 YSYEKL. After removal of 5 bases from V and 2 bases from J, the junction contained 9 bases not matched to a gene. The CDR3 runs to 18 residues. CDR3 DNA sequence: TGCGCCAGCAGCGCCGGGACAGGGGGCTGGAAGACTAATGAAAAACTGTTTTTT. Translation: CASSAGTGGWKTNEKLFF.

This clonotype turned up a few times. The J gene is TRBJ2-1, the V gene TRBV29-1; D possibly corresponds to TRBD1 (6 bases). Looked up from germline, CDR1 is SQVTM and CDR2 is ANQGSEA. V shed 6 bases and J shed 12 bases, with 15 bases lying between them. CDR3 size: 11 residues. The CDR3 coding sequence is TGCAGCGTGCCCGGTGGGGGCGGGCAGTTCTTC. As protein: CSVPGGGGQFF.

This clonotype was detected only a few times. The chain carries TRBV6-5 and TRBJ1-1; D perhaps matches TRBD1 (5 bases). The CDR3 sequence is 15 residues long. Germline CDR1 and CDR2: MNHEY and SVGAGI. V lost 2 bases and J lost 1, with 11 bases in between. The CDR3 sequence: CASSYHVGPNTEAFF. CDR3 DNA sequence: TGTGCCAGCAGTTACCACGTGGGGCCGAACACTGAAGCTTTCTTT.

This clonotype occurred a few times. The chain joins TRBV11-1 to TRBJ2-1; TRBD2 is a possible D gene (5 bases). V was trimmed by 0 bases and J by 8 bases, leaving 14 bases between them. The CDR3 extends over 15 amino acids. Germline V CDR1 and CDR2: SGHAT, FQDESV (reference sequence). The CDR3 spells CASSLATLLGYEQFF. CDR3 nucleotide sequence: TGTGCCAGCAGCTTAGCCACCTTACTAGGATATGAGCAGTTCTTC.

This clonotype was counted only a few times. The chain recombines TRBV9 with TRBJ1-2, with a weak D call TRBD1 (6 bases). The germline gives CDR1 SGDLS, CDR2 YYNGEE. V shed 1 base and J shed 6 bases, with 16 bases lying between them. The CDR3 is made up of 15 amino acids. CDR3 residues: CASSVLGGRGDGYTF. The CDR3 nucleotides read TGTGCCAGCAGCGTACTAGGGGGGCGAGGAGATGGCTACACCTTC.

The rearrangement links TRBV29-1 to TRBJ1-4, with a weak D call TRBD1 (6 bases). Germline assignment: CDR1 SQVTM and CDR2 ANQGSEA. The CDR3 runs to 12 residues. Trimming took off 3 bases at V and 12 bases at J, with 14 bases between the two ends. CDR3 region: CSVDFGGSELFF. The CDR3 region has the DNA TGCAGCGTTGACTTCGGGGGCTCGGAACTGTTTTTT.

The J gene is TRBJ2-1, the V gene TRBV12-3 or TRBV12-4; TRBD2 matches 7 bases. The CDR3 sequence is 15 residues long. V lost 7 bases, J lost 5 bases, and 11 bases stayed unmatched. For the CDR3, the DNA is TGTGCCAGCATGTTGTCCCAGCGGGGTGACAATGAGCAGTTCTTC. It is translated as CASMLSQRGDNEQFF.

This chain connects TRBV11-2 to TRBJ2-5; 15 bases fit TRBD2. V gave up 3 bases and J gave up 2 bases; unmatched junction bases: 16. Germline V gene lookup returns CDR1 SGHAT and CDR2 FQNNGV. The CDR3 totals 21 residues. The CDR3 region has the DNA TGTGCCAGCAGCTTTTCACTGTACTCGGGACTAGCGGGGGGAGTTCAAGAGACCCAGTACTTC. Encoded protein: CASSFSLYSGLAGGVQETQYF. The full variable domain, with the rest looked up from reference TRBV11-2 and TRBJ2-5, is EAGVAQSPRYKIIEKRQSVAFWCNPISGHATLYWYQQILGQGPKLLIQFQNNGVVDDSQLPKDRFSAERLKGVDSTLKIQPAKLEDSAVYLCASSFSLYSGLAGGVQETQYFGPGTRLLVL.

The chain recombines TRBV6-6 with TRBJ2-5, with 8 bases matching TRBD1. CDR1 is MNHNY and CDR2 is SVGAGI in the germline V gene (reference sequence). The CDR3 contains 11 residues. The junction had 5 bases not matched to a gene; V was cut back by 7 bases and J by 10 bases. DNA of the CDR3: TGTGCCAGCAATGCACAGGGGGACCAGTACTTC. It yields the protein CASNAQGDQYF.

The chain employs TRBV11-3 and TRBJ1-1; no clear D gene. CDR3 size: 12 residues. With 2 bases removed from V and 8 bases from J, the gap between germline ends came to 9 bases. Germline V gene lookup returns CDR1 SGHNT and CDR2 YENEEA. Here the CDR3 DNA reads TGTGCCAGCAGCTTAACTTCCGGGGAAGCTTTCTTT. It is translated as CASSLTSGEAFF.

This clonotype was picked up many times. The J gene is TRBJ2-5, the V gene TRBV5-6; weak D call: TRBD2 (6 bases). The germline V gene has CDR1 SGHDT and CDR2 YYEEEE. The CDR3 loop spans 16 amino acids. Trimming stripped 7 bases from V and 4 bases from J, with 23 bases between. The CDR3 here is CASDLWRLDGRETQYF. The CDR3 DNA reads TGTGCCAGCGACCTCTGGAGACTAGACGGACGAGAGACCCAGTACTTC. Full variable domain (missing parts from reference TRBV5-6 and TRBJ2-5): DAGVTQSPTHLIKTRGQQVTLRCSPKSGHDTVSWYQQALGQGPQFIFQYYEEEERQRGNFPDRFSGHQFPNYSSELNVNALLLGDSALYLCASDLWRLDGRETQYFGPGTRLLVL.

This clonotype was found many times. V is TRBV29-1 and J is TRBJ2-1; possibly TRBD1 for D (6 bases). Trimming took 5 bases from V and 0 from J, leaving 23 bases between them. The V gene's germline CDR1 is SQVTM and CDR2 ANQGSEA. There are 18 residues in the CDR3. CDR3: CSVSRYSLVGGSYNEQFF. CDR3 coding DNA: TGCAGCGTTAGCCGCTATTCTTTGGTAGGGGGCTCCTACAATGAGCAGTTCTTC.